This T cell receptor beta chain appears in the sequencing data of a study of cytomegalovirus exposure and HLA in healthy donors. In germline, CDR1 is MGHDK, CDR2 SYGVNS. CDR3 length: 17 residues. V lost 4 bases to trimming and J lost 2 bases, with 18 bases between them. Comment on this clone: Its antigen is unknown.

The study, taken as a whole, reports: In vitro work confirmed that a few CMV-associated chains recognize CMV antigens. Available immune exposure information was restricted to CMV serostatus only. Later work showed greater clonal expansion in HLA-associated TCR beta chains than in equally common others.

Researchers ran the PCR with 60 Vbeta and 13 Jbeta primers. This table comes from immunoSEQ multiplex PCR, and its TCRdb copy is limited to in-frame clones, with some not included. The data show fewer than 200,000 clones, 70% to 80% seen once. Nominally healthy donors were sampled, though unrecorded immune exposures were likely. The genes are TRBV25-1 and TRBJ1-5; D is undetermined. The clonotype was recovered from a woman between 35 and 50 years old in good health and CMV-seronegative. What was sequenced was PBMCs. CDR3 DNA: TGTGCCAGCAGTGGGGCTTCGGCAGCCTTTCGCAATCAGCCCCAGCATTTT. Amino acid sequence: CASSGASAAFRNQPQHF.